The source of this T cell receptor (beta chain) is a study of T cell changes during pregnancy in multiple sclerosis. The length of the CDR3 is 15 residues. With 9 bases clipped from V and 6 bases from J, the junction kept 12 bases outside the gene matches. The germline gives CDR1 LGHNA, CDR2 YSLEER. This clone was found once. The assay was immunoSEQ multiplex PCR, and TCRdb's table has in-frame clones only and misses some. The sample consists of about 68,000 clones, roughly nine tenths of them appearing once. The sample in question was peripheral blood, obtained in the second trimester of pregnancy. This chain connects TRBV4-3 to TRBJ2-3; 10 nucleotides match TRBD2. This clonotype was obtained from a female donor in good health, enrolled as a control in a pregnancy study. The DNA of the CDR3 is TGCGCCAGTGGGCCTAAGCGGGAGGGAGGGGATACGCAGTATTTT. Translating it yields CASGPKREGGDTQYF.